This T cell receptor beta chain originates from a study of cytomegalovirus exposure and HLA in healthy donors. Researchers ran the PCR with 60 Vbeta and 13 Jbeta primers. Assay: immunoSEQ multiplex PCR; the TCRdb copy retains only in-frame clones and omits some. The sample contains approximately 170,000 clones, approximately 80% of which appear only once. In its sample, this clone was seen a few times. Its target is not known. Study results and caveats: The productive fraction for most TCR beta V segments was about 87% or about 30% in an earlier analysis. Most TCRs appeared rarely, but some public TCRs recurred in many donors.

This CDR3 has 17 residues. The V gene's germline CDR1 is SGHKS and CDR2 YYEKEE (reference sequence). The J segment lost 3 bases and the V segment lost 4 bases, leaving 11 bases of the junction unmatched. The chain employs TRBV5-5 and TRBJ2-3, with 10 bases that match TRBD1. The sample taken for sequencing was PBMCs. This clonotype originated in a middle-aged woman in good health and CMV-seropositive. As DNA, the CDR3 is TGTGCCAGCAGCCACCCCCCAGGGACAGGGGAAACAGATACGCAGTATTTT. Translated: CASSHPPGTGETDTQYF.